This entry lists 5 T cell receptor beta chains sequenced from one sample in a study of blood T cell repertoires in COVID-19. Data came from immunoSEQ multiplex PCR; TCRdb stores just in-frame clones and leaves some out. Of under 300,000 clones in the sample, 89% are singletons; the top ten hold 1.5% to 2%. Sequenced input: PBMCs or T cells enriched from blood (not recorded which). These receptors originate from a woman aged 40 to 50 who had recovered from COVID-19.

The chain links TRBV3-1 (or the pseudogene TRBV3-2) to TRBJ1-1; 7 nucleotides align to TRBD1. This CDR3 is 11 amino acids long. Germline-derived CDR1 and CDR2 are LGHDT and YNNKEL (reference sequence). V dropped 10 bases and J dropped 5; count of bases not matched to a gene: 4. Written as DNA, the CDR3 is TGTGCCATCCGCAGGGGGACTGAAGCTTTCTTT. Its translation is CAIRRGTEAFF.

The chain combines TRBV3-1 (or the pseudogene TRBV3-2) with TRBJ2-7; no definite D call. Per germline, CDR1 LGHDT and CDR2 YNNKEL (reference sequence). The CDR3 runs to 14 residues. The V end was cut by 1 base, the J end by 1 base, with 8 bases between. CDR3 sequence (DNA): TGTGCCAGCAGCCAAGTGAGAGATTCCTACGAGCAGTACTTC. Translating it yields CASSQVRDSYEQYF.

This clone was recorded only once. The chain carries TRBV6-6 and TRBJ1-1; TRBD1 might be the D (5 bases). V was trimmed by 7 bases and J by 9 bases, leaving 18 bases between them. The CDR3 has 13 amino acids. The germline V gene has CDR1 MNHNY and CDR2 SVGAGI (reference sequence). CDR3 loop: CASTVRDSRKAFF. The CDR3 nucleotides are TGTGCCAGCACCGTCCGAGACAGTCGAAAAGCTTTCTTT.

The genes are TRBV10-2 and TRBJ1-1; possible D gene TRBD1, 6 bases. Germline CDR1 is WSHSY and CDR2 is SAAADI. The CDR3 contains 14 residues. The ends were cut back, 2 bases at V and 4 bases at J, with 11 bases in the middle. The CDR3 loop reads CASSETGGSTEAFF. The CDR3 bases are TGCGCCAGCAGTGAGACGGGGGGCAGCACTGAAGCTTTCTTT.

This clone was seen once. This rearrangement joins TRBV21-1 to TRBJ2-1; TRBD1, the table's D call, was not compared with the DNA. TRBV21-1 is a known pseudogene. CDR3 length: 15 amino acids. The DNA of the CDR3 is TGTGCCAGCAGACAGGGGCGGTGCTCCTACAATGAGCAGTTCTTC. Translating it yields CASRQGRCSYNEQFF.